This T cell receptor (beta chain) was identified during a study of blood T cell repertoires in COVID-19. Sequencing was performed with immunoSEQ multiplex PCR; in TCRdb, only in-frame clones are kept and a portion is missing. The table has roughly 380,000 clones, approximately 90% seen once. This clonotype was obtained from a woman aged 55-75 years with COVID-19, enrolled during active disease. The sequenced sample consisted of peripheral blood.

The CDR3 bases are TGTGCCAGCAGTCATTCCCCCGGGACAGGGGGCGAGCAGTACTTC. It is translated as CASSHSPGTGGEQYF. The chain combines TRBV13 with TRBJ2-7; 11 nucleotides align to TRBD1. CDR1 PRHDT and CDR2 FYEKMQ come from the germline V gene (reference sequence). The CDR3 sequence is 15 residues long. V was pared by 6 bases and J by 6 bases, with 10 bases of the junction left unmatched.